The 30 T cell receptor beta chains presented below share a single source sample, sequenced in a study of cytomegalovirus exposure and HLA in healthy donors. PCR employed 60 Vbeta and 13 Jbeta primers. Here immunoSEQ multiplex PCR was the method, and the copy in TCRdb shows in-frame clones only, minus some. The repertoire has 200,000 to 250,000 clones, over 70% of them found once; the top ten carry 2.5% to 3.5%. The material sequenced was PBMCs. Receptor source: a woman aged 60-70 years in good health and CMV-seropositive.

The CDR3 here is CASSWGSQETQYF. The CDR3 DNA reads TGTGCCAGCTCCTGGGGCAGCCAAGAGACCCAGTACTTC. This chain links TRBV18 with TRBJ2-5; possibly TRBD1 for D (5 bases). The ends were cut back, 6 bases at V and 1 base at J, with 9 bases in the middle. Germline loops: CDR1 KGHSH, CDR2 LQKENI. The CDR3 has 13 residues.

The chain combines TRBV29-1 with TRBJ1-2, with D possibly being TRBD1 (5 bases). Germline V gene lookup returns CDR1 SQVTM and CDR2 ANQGSEA. V lost 7 bases, J lost 0 bases, and 12 bases lay in between. The CDR3 loop spans 13 amino acids. For the CDR3, the DNA is TGCAGCGCCCGGGACTGGTCTAACTATGGCTACACCTTC. This codes for CSARDWSNYGYTF.

The rearrangement uses TRBV6-1 and TRBJ1-2, with unresolved D. The CDR3 runs 18 residues. From germline, CDR1 is MNHNS and CDR2 SASEGT. V lost 0 bases to trimming and J lost 0 bases, with 17 bases between them. The CDR3 nucleotides read TGTGCCAGCAGTGAAGCGCTTTTTCTCGGCGGATCTAACTATGGCTACACCTTC. It yields the protein CASSEALFLGGSNYGYTF.

Worth noting for this clone: Mismatch with germline at one junction end may stem from a read error. The chain couples TRBV7-9 to TRBJ1-3; D gene unclear. Per the germline V gene, CDR1 is SEHNR and CDR2 is FQNEAQ (reference sequence). The CDR3 consists of 15 residues. CDR3 DNA: TGTTCCAGCAGCACCGGTTCTCGCCCGGCGGGCACCATATATTTT. It translates to CSSSTGSRPAGTIYF. The complete variable domain, with remaining parts taken from reference TRBV7-9 and TRBJ1-3, reads DTGVSQNPRHKITKRGQNVTFRCDPISEHNRLYWYRQTLGQGPEFLTYFQNEAQLEKSRLLSDRFSAERPKGSFSTLEIQRTEQGDSAMYLCSSSTGSRPAGTIYFGEGSWLTVV.

This chain uses TRBV20-1 with TRBJ2-3, with no clear D. The CDR3 totals 10 residues. Trimming cost V 5 bases and J 3 bases, with 3 bases left between them. Looked up from germline, CDR1 is DFQATT and CDR2 is SNEGSKA (reference sequence). The CDR3 loop reads CSARTDTQYF. The CDR3 coding sequence is TGCAGTGCTCGTACAGATACGCAGTATTTT.

The chain links TRBV30 to TRBJ1-6; unclear D gene. V was cut by 0 bases and J by 5 bases, with 11 bases left in between. The germline CDR1 and CDR2 sequences are GTSNPN and SVGIG (reference sequence). The CDR3 sequence is 15 residues long. CDR3 nucleotides: TGTGCCTGGAGTGTAGCGGCGGCCGATAATTCACCCCTCCACTTT. Translating it yields CAWSVAAADNSPLHF.

The rearrangement links TRBV4-3 to TRBJ2-2, with a weak D call TRBD2 (6 bases). Trimming took 2 bases from V and 0 from J, leaving 13 bases between them. CDR3 length: 17 residues. Germline V CDR1 and CDR2: LGHNA, YSLEER. CDR3 region: CASSQIAGTANTGELFF. The CDR3 coding sequence is TGCGCCAGCAGCCAAATAGCCGGGACTGCGAACACCGGGGAGCTGTTTTTT.

Only one count was recorded for this clone. The CDR3 loop is CAWTLGLAISNEQFF. The CDR3 DNA reads as TGTGCCTGGACCCTCGGACTAGCCATTTCTAATGAGCAGTTCTTC. The V gene is TRBV30, the J gene TRBJ2-1; 8 positions agree with TRBD2. The V gene end was trimmed by 4 bases and the J gene end by 7 bases; junction bases not matched to a gene: 12. Looked up from germline, CDR1 is GTSNPN and CDR2 is SVGIG (reference sequence). This CDR3 has 15 amino acids.

The count of this clone is one. The V gene is TRBV7-5, the J gene TRBJ1-1; the listed D gene, TRBD1, was not tested against the DNA. TRBV7-5 corresponds to a pseudogene. The CDR3 runs to 21 residues. The CDR3 loop reads CVRSLKSDREGFKVENTEAFF. Here the CDR3 DNA reads TGTGTCAGAAGCTTAAAGAGTGACAGGGAAGGTTTTAAGGTCGAGAACACTGAAGCTTTCTTT.

The chain links TRBV7-9 to TRBJ2-3; D is uncertain. Trimming took off 3 bases at V and 6 bases at J, with 7 bases between the two ends. The germline gives CDR1 SEHNR, CDR2 FQNEAQ (reference sequence). CDR3 size: 12 residues. The CDR3 nucleotides are TGTGCCAGCAGCTTCTTTCCTGATACGCAGTATTTT. Protein product: CASSFFPDTQYF. Full variable domain (outside the CDR3, taken from reference TRBV7-9 and TRBJ2-3): DTGVSQNPRHKITKRGQNVTFRCDPISEHNRLYWYRQTLGQGPEFLTYFQNEAQLEKSRLLSDRFSAERPKGSFSTLEIQRTEQGDSAMYLCASSFFPDTQYFGPGTRLTVL.

The chain employs TRBV5-6 and TRBJ2-7; no clear D. Trimming took off 1 base at V and 4 bases at J, with 9 bases between the two ends. CDR3 length equals 13 residues. Germline assignment: CDR1 SGHDT and CDR2 YYEEEE. The CDR3 here is CASSLNPEYEQYF. The CDR3 DNA follows: TGTGCCAGCAGCTTGAATCCAGAATACGAGCAGTACTTC.

The gene calls are TRBV25-1 and TRBJ1-2; the D gene is possibly TRBD1 (5 bases). Germline CDR1 MGHDK, CDR2 SYGVNS. CDR3 length: 15 amino acids. V lost 2 bases to trimming and J lost 5 bases, with 15 bases between them. The CDR3 bases are TGTGCCAGCAGTGAAGATAGGAGGGGCCGATATGGCTACACCTTC. This codes for CASSEDRRGRYGYTF.

This chain uses TRBV30 with TRBJ1-1; D is uncertain. V was pared by 0 bases and J by 9 bases, with 14 bases between. This CDR3 spans 13 amino acids. Germline CDR1 GTSNPN, CDR2 SVGIG (reference sequence). The CDR3 DNA is TGTGCCTGGAGTGTAAGTGGCTGGGCGAAAGCTTTCTTT. As protein: CAWSVSGWAKAFF. Full variable domain (outside the CDR3, taken from reference TRBV30 and TRBJ1-1): SQTIHQWPATLVQPVGSPLSLECTVEGTSNPNLYWYRQAAGRGLQLLFYSVGIGQISSEVPQNLSASRPQDRQFILSSKKLLLSDSGFYLCAWSVSGWAKAFFGQGTRLTVV.

This clone was detected only once. The DNA for the CDR3 is TGCGCCAGCAGCTTGCCGTCAGTTTACAGAGGCTACACCTTC. The encoded protein is CASSLPSVYRGYTF. The chain recombines TRBV5-1 with TRBJ1-2; no reliable D call. The CDR3 contains 14 residues. Germline-derived CDR1 and CDR2 are SGHRS and YFSETQ. V shed 1 base and J shed 8 bases, with 15 bases lying between them.

This clone has only a few counts. At one of its ends the junction is not consistent with the germline gene, which may arise from a read error. The chain has TRBV7-9 and TRBJ2-1; D gene ambiguous. The length of the CDR3 is 11 residues. The germline gives CDR1 SEHNR, CDR2 FQNEAQ (reference sequence). The CDR3 DNA follows: TGTTCCAGCAGCTTCCAGAATGAGCAGTTCTTC. Translated, it gives CSSSFQNEQFF.

This clone was seen only once. The DNA of the CDR3 is TGTGCCAGCAGCTTAGCAGCGGTTGCAACTAATGAAAAACTGTTTTTT. Its translation is CASSLAAVATNEKLFF. The chain links TRBV7-2 to TRBJ1-4; D uncertain. The CDR3 loop spans 16 amino acids. Germline V lookup: CDR1 SGHTA, CDR2 FQGNSA. V was trimmed by 0 bases and J by 0 bases, leaving 8 bases between them.

This chain joins TRBV14 and TRBJ1-1; TRBD1 might be the D (5 bases). CDR3 length equals 14 residues. The germline gives CDR1 SGHDN, CDR2 FVKESK. Trimming pared 2 bases from V and 3 bases from J, leaving 10 bases between. As DNA, the CDR3 is TGTGCCAGCAGCCAATGGGGGGGGGACACTGAAGCTTTCTTT. Translating gives CASSQWGGDTEAFF.

The V call is TRBV4-2, the J call TRBJ1-2; D not certain. V was clipped by 3 bases and J by 7 bases, with 9 bases between them. Per the germline V gene, CDR1 is LGHNA and CDR2 is YNFKEQ. This CDR3 has 12 amino acids. The CDR3 protein is CASSHPVLGYTF. DNA for the CDR3: TGTGCCAGCAGCCATCCGGTCCTTGGCTACACCTTC.

This chain joins TRBV4-1 and TRBJ1-2, with TRBD1 matching 7 bases. The CDR3 runs 16 residues. Germline V gives CDR1 MGHRA, CDR2 YSYEKL. J was trimmed by 7 bases and V by 3 bases; bases with no gene match: 14. This chain's CDR3 is CASSHPGTGELGGYTF. The CDR3 DNA reads TGCGCCAGCAGCCACCCCGGAACAGGGGAATTGGGTGGCTACACCTTC.

The chain joins TRBV7-2 to TRBJ1-1; D perhaps matches TRBD1 (5 bases). The CDR3 length is 15 residues. Germline V lookup: CDR1 SGHTA, CDR2 FQGNSA. V was pared by 0 bases and J by 0 bases, with 8 bases between. This chain's CDR3 is CASSLAKGLNTEAFF. CDR3 DNA: TGTGCCAGCAGCTTAGCGAAGGGGTTGAACACTGAAGCTTTCTTT. The full variable domain, with the rest looked up from reference TRBV7-2 and TRBJ1-1, is GAGVSQSPSNKVTEKGKDVELRCDPISGHTALYWYRQSLGQGLEFLIYFQGNSAPDKSGLPSDRFSAERTGGSVSTLTIQRTQQEDSAVYLCASSLAKGLNTEAFFGQGTRLTVV.

J is TRBJ2-5 and V is TRBV5-1; 9 bases agree with TRBD2. Germline V gene sequence: CDR1 SGHRS, CDR2 YFSETQ. J was trimmed by 11 bases and V by 2 bases; bases with no gene match: 10. The CDR3 has 14 residues. DNA of the CDR3: TGCGCCAGCAGCTTTCTAGCGGGAAGCGGAGAGCAGTACTTC. Translated, it gives CASSFLAGSGEQYF.

This clone appeared once. The J gene is TRBJ2-7, the V gene TRBV18; D may be TRBD1 (5 bases). With 2 bases removed from V and 0 bases from J, the gap between germline ends came to 11 bases. This CDR3 has 15 residues. Germline CDR1 is KGHSH and CDR2 is LQKENI. CDR3 in amino acids: CASSPDQGFSYEQYF. The DNA for the CDR3 is TGTGCCAGCTCACCAGACCAGGGATTCTCCTACGAGCAGTACTTC.

A note on this clone: This specimen includes other DNA sequences encoding the same CDR3. The genes are TRBV5-5 and TRBJ1-1; D might be TRBD1 (5 bases). The germline V and J ends were trimmed by 0 bases and 3 bases, with 6 bases remaining between them. The CDR3 runs to 13 residues. Germline CDR1 reads SGHKS; CDR2 reads YYEKEE (reference sequence). CDR3 coding DNA: TGTGCCAGCAGCTTGGCAGGGTACACTGAAGCTTTCTTT. Encoded protein: CASSLAGYTEAFF.

The V call is TRBV9, the J call TRBJ2-1; perhaps TRBD2 as D (5 bases). V was cut by 4 bases and J by 9 bases, with 11 bases left in between. Per germline, CDR1 SGDLS and CDR2 YYNGEE. The CDR3 is made up of 12 amino acids. The chain's CDR3 is CASSSFAGEQFF. CDR3 coding DNA: TGTGCCAGCAGCTCTTTTGCGGGTGAGCAGTTCTTC.

The chain carries TRBV10-3 and TRBJ2-2, with D hard to call. Per germline, CDR1 ENHRY and CDR2 SYGVKD. With 0 bases removed from V and 1 base from J, the gap between germline ends came to 9 bases. CDR3 length equals 16 residues. The CDR3 here is CAISESIYQNTGELFF. CDR3 bases: TGTGCCATCAGTGAGTCGATCTACCAGAACACCGGGGAGCTGTTTTTT.

This clone was observed a few times. The chain is built from TRBV10-3 and TRBJ2-1; TRBD2 is a possible D gene (5 bases). This CDR3 contains 15 residues. V gave up 5 bases and J gave up 3 bases, with 14 bases separating them. Germline assignment: CDR1 ENHRY and CDR2 SYGVKD. This CDR3 reads CAISQLSSFYNEQFF. The CDR3, as DNA: TGTGCCATCAGTCAGTTGTCTAGCTTCTACAATGAGCAGTTCTTC.

The J gene is TRBJ1-5, the V gene TRBV18, with a tentative D call TRBD1 (5 bases). V was shortened by 10 bases and J by 3 bases, with 13 bases between the two germline ends. CDR3 length equals 13 residues. Germline V gene lookup returns CDR1 KGHSH and CDR2 LQKENI. CDR3 DNA: TGTGCCACAAGACAGACCTTCAATCAGCCCCAGCATTTT. Translating gives CATRQTFNQPQHF. Based on the CDR3 plus reference TRBV18 and TRBJ1-5, the full variable domain is NAGVMQNPRHLVRRRGQEARLRCSPMKGHSHVYWYRQLPEEGLKFMVYLQKENIIDESGMPKERFSAEFPKEGPSILRIQQVVRGDSAAYFCATRQTFNQPQHFGDGTRLSIL.

The genes are TRBV4-2 and TRBJ1-4, with unresolved D. Trimming took off 0 bases at V and 4 bases at J, with 12 bases between the two ends. Germline CDR1 LGHNA, CDR2 YNFKEQ. The CDR3 consists of 16 residues. CDR3: CASSQEGSRVNEKLFF. The CDR3 nucleotides read TGTGCCAGCAGCCAAGAGGGGAGCCGAGTTAATGAAAAACTGTTTTTT.

This chain links TRBV5-6 with TRBJ1-6, with D possibly matching TRBD1 (6 bases). The CDR3 sequence is 13 residues long. Trimming stripped 2 bases from V and 8 bases from J, with 8 bases between. In germline, CDR1 is SGHDT, CDR2 YYEEEE. This chain's CDR3 is CASSFGQYSPLHF. CDR3 DNA sequence: TGTGCCAGCAGCTTTGGACAGTATTCACCCCTCCACTTT.

This clone appeared a few times. The chain joins TRBV6-5 to TRBJ1-3; D is unresolved. The V end was cut by 0 bases, the J end by 0 bases, with 9 bases between. CDR3 size: 16 residues. From germline, CDR1 is MNHEY and CDR2 SVGAGI. The CDR3 bases are TGTGCCAGCAGTTACTCGGTGTACAGCTCTGGAAACACCATATATTTT. As protein: CASSYSVYSSGNTIYF.